This is a list of T cell receptor beta chains from one sample in a study of response to subunit inactivated influenza vaccine. TCRdb reprocessed the RT-PCR reads via MiXCR and lists one record per CDR3 protein. The sample contains roughly 700,000 distinct CDR3 sequences, around 13% of which appear only once. Sequenced material: PBMCs from blood, taken around 14 days before vaccination. These TCRs come from a man aged 45-65 years who received an inactivated influenza vaccine. The CDR3 runs from the conserved cysteine through the conserved F or W. D genes are given only for firm matches. Only part of the rows carry a size: once, few, many, or a class if the clone is expanded.

>TRBJ2-5|few|TRBV6-2/TRBV6-3|TRBD1
CASSKPPGQGLRGTQYF
TGTGCCAGCAGTAAACCACCGGGACAGGGGTTAAGGGGGACCCAGTACTTC
>TRBJ2-1|.|TRBV9|TRBD2
CASSVTSGISSYNEQFF
TGTGCCAGCAGCGTAACTAGCGGGATAAGCTCCTACAATGAGCAGTTCTTC
>TRBJ1-5|.|TRBV20-1|.
CSAFVREREQPQHF
TGCAGTGCTTTCGTCAGGGAACGGGAACAGCCCCAGCATTTT
>TRBJ2-3|few|TRBV7-2|TRBD1
CASRRQGSADTQYF
TGTGCCAGCAGACGACAGGGGTCCGCAGATACGCAGTATTTT
>TRBJ2-1|few|TRBV19|.
CASSPSVNEQFF
TGTGCCAGTAGTCCTAGCGTAAATGAGCAGTTCTTC
>TRBJ2-7|.|TRBV30|.
CAWSPTSYEQYF
TGTGCCTGGAGCCCAACCTCCTACGAGCAGTACTTC
>TRBJ2-1|few|TRBV9|TRBD2
CASSVGRSGSSYNEQFF
TGTGCCAGCAGCGTAGGTAGGAGCGGGAGCTCCTACAATGAGCAGTTCTTC
>TRBJ2-7|.|TRBV20-1|TRBD2
CSASGAGDAYEQYF
TGCAGTGCTAGCGGAGCGGGAGATGCCTACGAGCAGTACTTC
>TRBJ1-1|.|TRBV29-1|.
CSVEVIPGQLNTEAFF
TGCAGCGTTGAGGTCATACCGGGGCAACTGAACACTGAAGCTTTCTTT
>TRBJ1-1|many|TRBV6-1|TRBD1
CASSKPGQGSSGAEAFF
TGTGCCAGCAGTAAGCCGGGACAGGGAAGCTCGGGCGCTGAAGCTTTCTTT